The clone carrying this T cell receptor beta chain was recorded at least ten times. What it binds is not known. TCRbeta libraries were built with three rounds of nested PCR, modified from ARM-PCR. Using its own MiXCR run on the multiplex PCR reads, TCRdb lists one record per CDR3 protein. The sample consists of over 80,000 distinct CDR3 sequences, around 80% of them appearing once. This CDR3 has 15 residues. The V gene lost 5 bases and the J gene lost 0 bases, with 12 bases spanning the gap. CDR1 and CDR2 from the germline V gene are SGHDN and FVKESK. This sample's RNA came from whole unsorted tissue. The normal lung tissue was taken more than 3 cm from the tumor edge. This sample was taken from a study of tumor and adjacent non-tumor tissue in lung cancer. Study information: Patients were aged 31 to 76, about ten men and about five women, stage I to III.

Study-wide findings and caveats: Normal lung showed higher cumulative top 100 clone frequency than tumor.

This rearrangement joins TRBV14 to TRBJ2-3; no clear D. Sequenced: distant non-tumor lung tissue. This TCR was sampled from a woman between 45 and 65 years old with non-small cell lung cancer. DNA of the CDR3: TGTGCCAGCAGCTGGCAACGTTGGAGCACAGATACGCAGTATTTT. This gives the protein CASSWQRWSTDTQYF. Supplemented by reference TRBV14 and TRBJ2-3, the full variable domain reads EAGVTQFPSHSVIEKGQTVTLRCDPISGHDNLYWYRRVMGKEIKFLLHFVKESKQDESGMPNNRFLAERTGGTYSTLKVQPAELEDSGVYFCASSWQRWSTDTQYFGPGTRLTVL.